A single sample is the source of the 3 T cell receptor beta chains below, sequenced in a study of follicular helper T cells after annual influenza vaccination. Sequencing used immunoSEQ multiplex PCR; TCRdb keeps in-frame clones, though not all of them. Found here are about 11,000 clones, 65% to 80% of them singletons; the top ten hold around 0.89%. This specimen consisted of CXCR5- memory CD4+ T cells sorted from blood, obtained 6 weeks after influenza vaccination. The source is an adult who received the influenza vaccine.

The chain joins TRBV23-1 to TRBJ1-1; D possibly corresponds to TRBD1 (5 bases). TRBV23-1 is annotated as an ORF whose role is uncertain. V lost 5 bases, J lost 6 bases, and 28 bases lay in between. The CDR3 consists of 18 residues. CDR3 bases: TGCGCCAGCAGTAAAATAATCAACTGCCCGGGGGTTGCCCCTGAAGCTTTCTTT. Translating gives CASSKIINCPGVAPEAFF.

The V and J genes are TRBV11-3 and TRBJ2-7, with 11 positions matching TRBD2. The CDR3 length is 15 residues. The V gene end was trimmed by 6 bases and the J gene end by 5 bases; junction bases not matched to a gene: 9. The germline V gene has CDR1 SGHNT and CDR2 YENEEA. This CDR3 is CASRQRSGGAHEQYF. The CDR3 DNA sequence: TGTGCCAGCAGACAACGTAGCGGGGGGGCCCACGAGCAGTACTTC.

This chain joins TRBV6-5 and TRBJ2-3; D is uncertain. Looked up from germline, CDR1 is MNHEY and CDR2 is SVGAGI. This CDR3 spans 11 amino acids. V was shortened by 8 bases and J by 14 bases, with 17 bases between the two germline ends. Written as DNA, the CDR3 is TGTGCCAGCGTACAATTCCAGCAGTGGTATTTT. This translates into CASVQFQQWYF.